This TCR beta chain was captured in a study of T cell repertoires in cytomegalovirus infection (dated by TCRdb to between 2018 and 2020). With respect to the entire study: Donor HLA type was relevant to the analysis, because carriage of CMV infection together with the matching HLA type was indicated by public TCR beta signatures. Summary of the overall study and its limitations: The ex vivo response was dominated by HLA-C-restricted CMV-specific TCR beta clonotypes, and the single most frequent clonotype in two of eight donors was supplied by these HLA-C-restricted clonotypes. In both this cohort and an independent cohort of several hundred donors, the cumulative frequency of public TCR beta family members distinguished carriers of CMV infection plus the relevant HLA type.

The CDR3, from cysteine to phenylalanine, totals 15 residues. The only DNA kept is the CDR3, 45 bases in frame from the first base. Trimming takes 5 bases from V and 5 bases from J, and the germline ends sit 18 bases apart. The germline V gene provides CDR1 SGHNT and CDR2 YENEEA. With respect to this clonotype: Its antigen is unknown. Base qualities are not at hand, and no much larger clone is one base apart.

Instrument on record: Illumina HiSeq 1500. Through fastp at Q25 and MiXCR, TCRdb rebuilt clones from the public reads, retaining in-frame beta chains. Every entry covers one CDR3 protein and lists the most common genes and DNA from its rows. Present in this sample are roughly 200,000 distinct CDR3 sequences, about 18% of which were seen just once. Approximately 26% of the sample is taken by the ten largest. The source is a human donor in good health (CMV status not recorded). Some clones in this sample may be carry-over from other donors' samples. Sequencing was done on a sample of CD8+ T cells from PBMCs. The sequence is built from TRBV11-3 and TRBJ2-5, with the D segment identity uncertain. The CDR3 reads CASSRNEAMGETQYF. The DNA sequence reads TGTGCCAGCAGCCGCAATGAAGCAATGGGGGAGACCCAGTACTTC.